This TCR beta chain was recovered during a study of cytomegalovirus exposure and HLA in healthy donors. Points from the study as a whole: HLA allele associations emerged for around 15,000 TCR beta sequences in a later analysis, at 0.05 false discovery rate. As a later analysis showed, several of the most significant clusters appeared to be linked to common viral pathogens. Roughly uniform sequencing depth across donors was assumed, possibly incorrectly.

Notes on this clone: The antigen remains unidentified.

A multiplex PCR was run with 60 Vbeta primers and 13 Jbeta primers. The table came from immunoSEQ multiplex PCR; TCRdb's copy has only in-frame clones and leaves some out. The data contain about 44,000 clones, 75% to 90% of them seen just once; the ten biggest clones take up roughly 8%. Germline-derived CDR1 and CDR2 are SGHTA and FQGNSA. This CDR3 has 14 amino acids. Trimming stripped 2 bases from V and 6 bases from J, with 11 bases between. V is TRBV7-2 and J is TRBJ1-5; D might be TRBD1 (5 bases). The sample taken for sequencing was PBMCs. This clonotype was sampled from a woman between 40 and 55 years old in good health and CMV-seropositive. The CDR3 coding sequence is TGTGCCAGCAGCTTATGGGGGGTCGGTCAGCCCCAGCATTTT. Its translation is CASSLWGVGQPQHF.